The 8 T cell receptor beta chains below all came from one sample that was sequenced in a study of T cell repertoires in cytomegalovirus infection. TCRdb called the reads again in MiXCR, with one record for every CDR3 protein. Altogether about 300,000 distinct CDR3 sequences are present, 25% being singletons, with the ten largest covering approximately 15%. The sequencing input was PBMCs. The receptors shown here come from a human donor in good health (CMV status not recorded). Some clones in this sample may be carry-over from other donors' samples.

The DNA of the CDR3 is TGTGCCAGCAGCCCCCCGCGCGTAGATACGCAGTATTTT. The encoded protein is CASSPPRVDTQYF. The chain employs TRBV11-3 and TRBJ2-3, with D unclear. Deletions cut 5 bases from V and 5 bases from J, with 11 bases between. This CDR3 is built from 13 residues. Germline V gene data show CDR1 as SGHNT and CDR2 as YENEEA.

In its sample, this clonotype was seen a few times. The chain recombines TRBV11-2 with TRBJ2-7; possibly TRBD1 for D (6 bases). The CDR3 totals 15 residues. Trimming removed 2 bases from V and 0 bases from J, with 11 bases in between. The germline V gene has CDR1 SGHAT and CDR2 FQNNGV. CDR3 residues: CASSLRQVPSYEQYF. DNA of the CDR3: TGTGCCAGCAGCTTAAGACAGGTCCCCTCCTACGAGCAGTACTTC. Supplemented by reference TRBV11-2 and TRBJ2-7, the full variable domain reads EAGVAQSPRYKIIEKRQSVAFWCNPISGHATLYWYQQILGQGPKLLIQFQNNGVVDDSQLPKDRFSAERLKGVDSTLKIQPAKLEDSAVYLCASSLRQVPSYEQYFGPGTRLTVT.

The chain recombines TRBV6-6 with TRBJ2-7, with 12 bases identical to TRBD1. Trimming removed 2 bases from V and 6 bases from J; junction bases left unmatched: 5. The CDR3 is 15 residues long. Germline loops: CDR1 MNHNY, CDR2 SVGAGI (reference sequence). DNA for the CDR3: TGTGCCAGCAGTTACCGGGACAGGGGGCGTATCGAGCAGTACTTC. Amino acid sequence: CASSYRDRGRIEQYF.

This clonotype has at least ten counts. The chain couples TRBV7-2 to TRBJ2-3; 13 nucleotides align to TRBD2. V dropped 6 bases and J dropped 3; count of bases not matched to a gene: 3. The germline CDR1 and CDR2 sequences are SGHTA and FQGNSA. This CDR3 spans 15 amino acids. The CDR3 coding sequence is TGTGCCAGCAGTCGGACTAGCGGGAGAACAGATACGCAGTATTTT. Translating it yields CASSRTSGRTDTQYF.

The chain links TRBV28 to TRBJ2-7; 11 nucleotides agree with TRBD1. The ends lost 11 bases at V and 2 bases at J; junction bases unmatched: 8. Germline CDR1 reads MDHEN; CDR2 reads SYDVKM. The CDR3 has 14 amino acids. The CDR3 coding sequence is TGTGCCTGCTGGGGGACAGGGGGAACCTACGAGCAGTACTTC. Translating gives CACWGTGGTYEQYF.

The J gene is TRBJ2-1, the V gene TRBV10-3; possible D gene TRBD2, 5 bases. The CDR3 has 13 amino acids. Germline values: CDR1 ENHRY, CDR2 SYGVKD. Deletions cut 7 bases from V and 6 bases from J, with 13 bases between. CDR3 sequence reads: CAITPGLVNEQFF. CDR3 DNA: TGTGCCATCACCCCAGGACTCGTCAATGAGCAGTTCTTC.

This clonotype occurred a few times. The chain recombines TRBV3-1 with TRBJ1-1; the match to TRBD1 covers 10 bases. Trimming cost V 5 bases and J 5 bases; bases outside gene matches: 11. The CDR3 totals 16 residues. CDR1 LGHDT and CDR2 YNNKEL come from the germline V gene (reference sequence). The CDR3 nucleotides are TGTGCCAGCAGCACCCGGACAGGGGGACCGCGGACTGAAGCTTTCTTT. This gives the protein CASSTRTGGPRTEAFF.

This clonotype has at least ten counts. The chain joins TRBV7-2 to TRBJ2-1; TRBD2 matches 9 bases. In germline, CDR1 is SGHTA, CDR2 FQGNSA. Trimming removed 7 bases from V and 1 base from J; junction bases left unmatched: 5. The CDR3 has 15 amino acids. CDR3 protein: CASTPSGVSYNEQFF. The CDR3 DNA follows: TGTGCCAGCACCCCTAGCGGGGTTTCCTACAATGAGCAGTTCTTC.